Below, 24 T cell receptor beta chains from the same sample are listed, as sequenced in a study of blood T cells in healthy people across ages. A second PCR, run for about 7 to 12 cycles, used a sample-barcoded 5' primer plus a J-beta primer mix. In TCRdb, the 5' RACE reads were re-called with MiXCR into one record per CDR3 protein. The table has about 780,000 distinct CDR3 sequences, 62% seen once. The specimen was blood. The receptors were gathered from a man aged 30 to 39 in good health.

The rearrangement uses TRBV4-1 and TRBJ2-3; TRBD1 is a possible D gene (6 bases). The CDR3 is made up of 16 amino acids. Germline V gives CDR1 MGHRA, CDR2 YSYEKL. The V end lost 4 bases, the J end lost 0 bases, and 14 bases lay between the germline ends. The CDR3 nucleotides read TGCGCCAGCAGCCCCCCCAACAGGGTTAGCACAGATACGCAGTATTTT. Protein sequence: CASSPPNRVSTDTQYF.

The chain is built from TRBV20-1 and TRBJ2-3; TRBD2 matches 7 bases. V dropped 0 bases and J dropped 2; count of bases not matched to a gene: 8. Germline V gene lookup returns CDR1 DFQATT and CDR2 SNEGSKA (reference sequence). The CDR3 extends over 16 amino acids. This CDR3 is CSARDLVGGSTDTQYF. CDR3 bases: TGCAGTGCTAGAGATCTGGTGGGGGGGTCCACAGATACGCAGTATTTT.

This clonotype has a handful of counts. The rearrangement joins TRBV7-9 to TRBJ2-7; TRBD2 agrees at 9 bases. Germline lookup yields CDR1 SEHNR and CDR2 FQNEAQ (reference sequence). With V trimmed by 5 bases and J by 6 bases, 8 bases remained unmatched. This CDR3 contains 14 residues. CDR3 in DNA: TGTGCCAGCAGCCGCCCGGGACTAGCAAGCGAGCAGTACTTC. Residues: CASSRPGLASEQYF.

About this clonotype itself: The junction differs from germline at one of its ends, possibly a read error. The chain joins TRBV7-2 to TRBJ2-5, with 9 bases aligning to TRBD2. CDR1 and CDR2 from the germline V gene are SGHTA and FQGNSA. This CDR3 has 14 residues. DNA of the CDR3: TGTGCCAGCAGTTTAGCGGGGGCTGCAGAGACCCAGTACTTC. Protein sequence: CASSLAGAAETQYF.

This clonotype came up a few times. The V and J genes are TRBV4-1 and TRBJ1-2; a weak D match, TRBD1 (5 bases). From germline, CDR1 is MGHRA and CDR2 YSYEKL. Trimming left V 7 bases short and J 4 bases short, with 19 bases between. The CDR3 runs 15 residues. The CDR3 region is CASTLGTQIRYGYTF. DNA for the CDR3: TGCGCCAGCACCTTGGGGACCCAAATACGCTATGGCTACACCTTC.

The DNA for the CDR3 is TGTGCCAGCAGCTTAGTTACAGGGCGGGATACGCAGTATTTT. It codes for CASSLVTGRDTQYF. The rearrangement links TRBV7-9 to TRBJ2-3, with D possibly TRBD1 on 6 matching bases. This CDR3 comprises 14 residues. V dropped 1 base and J dropped 6 bases, with 11 bases sitting between them. The germline V gene encodes CDR1 SEHNR and CDR2 FQNEAQ (reference sequence).

V gene TRBV5-1 combines with J gene TRBJ2-5, with D hard to call. Between the trimmed V and J ends, which lost 0 bases and 1 base, there was a span of 7 bases. Germline CDR1 SGHRS, CDR2 YFSETQ. The CDR3 contains 14 residues. The CDR3 loop reads CASSLALAQETQYF. Written as DNA, the CDR3 is TGCGCCAGCAGCTTGGCTCTCGCCCAAGAGACCCAGTACTTC. The complete variable domain, with remaining parts taken from reference TRBV5-1 and TRBJ2-5, reads KAGVTQTPRYLIKTRGQQVTLSCSPISGHRSVSWYQQTPGQGLQFLFEYFSETQRNKGNFPGRFSGRQFSNSRSEMNVSTLELGDSALYLCASSLALAQETQYFGPGTRLLVL.

The chain has TRBV28 and TRBJ1-6; 9 bases align to TRBD1. From germline, CDR1 is MDHEN and CDR2 SYDVKM. The CDR3 runs to 16 residues. With 1 base clipped from V and 5 bases from J, the junction kept 3 bases outside the gene matches. The DNA of the CDR3 is TGTGCCAGCAGTTTATCCACAGGGGGCGATAATTCACCCCTCCACTTT. Its translation: CASSLSTGGDNSPLHF.

V and J are TRBV27 and TRBJ2-7, with 8 bases fitting TRBD2. Per germline, CDR1 MNHEY and CDR2 SMNVEV (reference sequence). With V trimmed by 6 bases and J by 5 bases, 9 bases remained unmatched. This CDR3 is 14 amino acids long. CDR3 in amino acids: CASSLRGGMDEQYF. The CDR3 nucleotides are TGTGCCAGCAGCCTACGGGGGGGGATGGACGAGCAGTACTTC.

This chain's CDR3 is CASSPARTENYGYTF. The CDR3 nucleotides are TGTGCCAGCAGCCCAGCTCGGACGGAAAACTATGGCTACACCTTC. The chain recombines TRBV5-4 with TRBJ1-2; D unclear. Germline V gives CDR1 SGHNT, CDR2 YYREEE (reference sequence). V was trimmed by 4 bases and J by 2 bases, leaving 15 bases between them. This CDR3 has 15 residues. The entire variable domain, with the rest obtained from reference TRBV5-4 and TRBJ1-2, is as follows: ETGVTQSPTHLIKTRGQQVTLRCSSQSGHNTVSWYQQALGQGPQFIFQYYREEENGRGNFPPRFSGLQFPNYSSELNVNALELDDSALYLCASSPARTENYGYTFGSGTRLTVV.

The chain has TRBV12-3 or TRBV12-4 and TRBJ1-4, with TRBD1 as a possible D gene (5 bases). V lost 4 bases and J 4 bases, leaving 19 bases between the germline ends. This CDR3 is 17 amino acids long. The CDR3 coding sequence is TGTGCCAGCAGTTCCACCGGAGGGGAGAGGGGTAATGAAAAACTGTTTTTT. Translated, it gives CASSSTGGERGNEKLFF.

This clonotype was detected ten times or more. This chain joins TRBV7-3 and TRBJ2-3; tentative D call: TRBD2 (7 bases). This CDR3 region has 16 residues. Germline CDR1 reads SGHTA; CDR2 reads FQGTGA. V lost 5 bases, J lost 2 bases, and 17 bases lay in between. For the CDR3, the DNA is TGTGCCAGCAGCCCCCTAAGGGGGGGATTCACAGATACGCAGTATTTT. This codes for CASSPLRGGFTDTQYF.

This clonotype turned up a few times. The chain couples TRBV6-5 to TRBJ1-2; D perhaps matches TRBD1 (5 bases). The CDR3 runs to 13 residues. CDR1 MNHEY and CDR2 SVGAGI come from the germline V gene. With 2 bases removed from V and 4 bases from J, the gap between germline ends came to 8 bases. This CDR3 reads CASSYDSSYGYTF. CDR3 bases: TGTGCCAGCAGTTACGACAGTAGCTATGGCTACACCTTC.

V is TRBV9 and J is TRBJ1-1; D remains ambiguous. The CDR3 spans 14 residues. Trimming shortened V by 0 bases and J by 1 base, and 7 bases separated the two germline ends. Germline CDR1 SGDLS, CDR2 YYNGEE. The CDR3 reads CASSVVLANTEAFF. The CDR3 nucleotides are TGTGCCAGCAGCGTAGTGCTGGCGAACACTGAAGCTTTCTTT.

The rearrangement links TRBV5-1 to TRBJ2-7; D call uncertain. Germline loops: CDR1 SGHRS, CDR2 YFSETQ. The length of the CDR3 is 16 residues. Trimming took 0 bases from V and 7 from J, leaving 20 bases between them. CDR3 DNA: TGCGCCAGCAGCTTGGAGGCCCCCGCGTCGCCGGAAGAGCAGTACTTC. Encoded protein: CASSLEAPASPEEQYF. The full variable domain, with the rest looked up from reference TRBV5-1 and TRBJ2-7, is KAGVTQTPRYLIKTRGQQVTLSCSPISGHRSVSWYQQTPGQGLQFLFEYFSETQRNKGNFPGRFSGRQFSNSRSEMNVSTLELGDSALYLCASSLEAPASPEEQYFGPGTRLTVT.

This chain joins TRBV6-1 and TRBJ2-1; no firm D call. The ends were cut back, 4 bases at V and 3 bases at J, with 7 bases in the middle. This CDR3 is built from 13 residues. CDR1 is MNHNS, CDR2 SASEGT, per germline. CDR3 residues: CASSVTNYNEQFF. CDR3 DNA sequence: TGTGCCAGCAGTGTAACGAACTACAATGAGCAGTTCTTC.

This clonotype was recorded at least ten times. The chain links TRBV12-3 or TRBV12-4 to TRBJ2-3; the D call may be TRBD1 or TRBD2 (5 bases each). Between the trimmed V and J ends, which lost 5 bases and 4 bases, there was a span of 10 bases. This CDR3 has 13 amino acids. CDR3 in DNA: TGTGCCAGCAGTAGCTGGGACCCAGATACGCAGTATTTT. Protein product: CASSSWDPDTQYF.

The chain employs TRBV28 and TRBJ2-3; D is possibly TRBD1 (5 bases). V was clipped by 6 bases and J by 8 bases, with 27 bases between them. The CDR3 contains 17 residues. CDR1 and CDR2 (germline): MDHEN, SYDVKM. The CDR3 coding sequence is TGTGCCAGCAGACTAACTTCAAGCAGGGAAGTGACGGGTACGCAGTATTTT. It translates to CASRLTSSREVTGTQYF.

The V gene is TRBV4-3, the J gene TRBJ2-7; 11 nucleotides agree with TRBD1. The CDR3 consists of 18 residues. Germline CDR1 reads LGHNA; CDR2 reads YSLEER. The V segment lost 0 bases and the J segment 4 bases; nucleotides outside the gene matches: 11. This CDR3 reads CASSQEIFRDRGIYEQYF. The CDR3 DNA is TGCGCCAGCAGCCAAGAAATTTTCCGGGACAGGGGGATTTACGAGCAGTACTTC.

This clonotype was counted a few times. The J gene is TRBJ1-1, the V gene TRBV18; TRBD1 matches at 8 bases. The V segment lost 8 bases and the J segment 2 bases; nucleotides outside the gene matches: 7. The CDR3 has 14 residues. CDR1 is KGHSH and CDR2 is LQKENI in the germline V gene. The CDR3, as DNA: TGTGCCAGCAGTCCCGGGACAGGCAACACTGAAGCTTTCTTT. The encoded protein is CASSPGTGNTEAFF.

The chain has TRBV7-6 and TRBJ2-4; perhaps TRBD2 as D (5 bases). The closer fit of TRBJ2-7 to the DNA end suggests the J call may be wrong. Per germline, CDR1 SGHVS and CDR2 FNYEAQ. This CDR3 has 12 amino acids. The CDR3 sequence is CASSPSSTEQYF. The CDR3 DNA is TGTGCCAGCAGCCCTTCTAGCACCGAGCAGTACTTC.

This clonotype was seen only once. V usage is TRBV12-3 or TRBV12-4 and J usage is TRBJ1-1; D is unresolved. V dropped 3 bases and J dropped 4 bases, with 12 bases sitting between them. The CDR3 runs 14 residues. CDR3 loop: CASSFGSRGTEAFF. The CDR3 DNA reads as TGTGCCAGCAGTTTTGGGAGTAGAGGCACTGAAGCTTTCTTT.

J is TRBJ2-3 and V is TRBV5-1, with TRBD1 identical over 9 bases. The V and J ends lost 4 bases and 3 bases, in that order; junction bases with no gene match: 6. CDR1 SGHRS and CDR2 YFSETQ come from the germline V gene. The CDR3 has 15 residues. The CDR3 DNA reads TGCGCCAGCAGCCTAGGGGACAGGGAGACAGATACGCAGTATTTT. Its protein product is CASSLGDRETDTQYF. Drawing the rest from reference TRBV5-1 and TRBJ2-3, the complete variable domain is KAGVTQTPRYLIKTRGQQVTLSCSPISGHRSVSWYQQTPGQGLQFLFEYFSETQRNKGNFPGRFSGRQFSNSRSEMNVSTLELGDSALYLCASSLGDRETDTQYFGPGTRLTVL.

J is TRBJ2-1 and V is TRBV4-3; tentatively, D is TRBD2 (7 bases). This CDR3 comprises 15 residues. The germline V and J ends were trimmed by 2 bases and 7 bases, with 15 bases remaining between them. The germline V gene has CDR1 LGHNA and CDR2 YSLEER. CDR3 in amino acids: CASSQWGGALNEQFF. The CDR3 nucleotides are TGCGCCAGCAGCCAATGGGGGGGGGCTCTTAATGAGCAGTTCTTC.